A selection of T cell receptor beta chains follows, all from one sample in a study of T cell clones after liver transplantation. The data were produced by immunoSEQ multiplex PCR, yet TCRdb's version contains in-frame clones alone and is incomplete. The sample holds around 75,000 clones, under 90% seen once. The sample consisted of CD4+ T cells from blood, taken around 48 months after liver transplant. Receptor source: a human patient who received a liver transplant. The T cells may partly be graft donor cells. CDR3s include the opening cysteine and the closing phenylalanine or tryptophan. Fields, in order: V gene, CDR3 length, J gene, CDR3 protein.

TRBV19	14	TRBJ1-5	CASTKKGASQPQHF
TRBV11-2	12	TRBJ2-3	CASSPGRRAQYF
TRBV6-5	13	TRBJ2-1	CATNRAPHNEQFF
TRBV7-2	14	TRBJ2-3	CASSPWGEADTQYF
TRBV19	14	TRBJ2-6	CASSTRAGANVLTF
TRBV25-1	14	TRBJ1-1	CASSESGGLAEAFF
TRBV5-4	15	TRBJ1-1	CASSLIDWGGTEAFF
TRBV9	15	TRBJ1-2	CASSGGHIVNYGYTF
TRBV11-1	14	TRBJ1-2	CASSRDNLASGYTF
TRBV9	15	TRBJ2-1	CASSVADSTYNEQFF
TRBV2	13	TRBJ2-1	CASKRLNYNEQFF
TRBV4-2	13	TRBJ1-4	CASSRDIGEKLFF
TRBV4-2	17	TRBJ2-7	CASSQTGGGGIDYEQYF
TRBV10-3	16	TRBJ1-1	CAISEKHRDSGTEAFF
TRBV4-3	16	TRBJ2-1	CASSQIAFRDSNEQFF
TRBV18	13	TRBJ1-2	CASSPDGKNGYTF
TRBV19	13	TRBJ1-5	CASSGTGYQPQHF
TRBV19	16	TRBJ2-3	CASSMASRGHTDTQYF
TRBV7-9	15	TRBJ1-4	CASTLGGDSNEKLFF
TRBV28	16	TRBJ2-5	CASSPSSGRLWETQYF